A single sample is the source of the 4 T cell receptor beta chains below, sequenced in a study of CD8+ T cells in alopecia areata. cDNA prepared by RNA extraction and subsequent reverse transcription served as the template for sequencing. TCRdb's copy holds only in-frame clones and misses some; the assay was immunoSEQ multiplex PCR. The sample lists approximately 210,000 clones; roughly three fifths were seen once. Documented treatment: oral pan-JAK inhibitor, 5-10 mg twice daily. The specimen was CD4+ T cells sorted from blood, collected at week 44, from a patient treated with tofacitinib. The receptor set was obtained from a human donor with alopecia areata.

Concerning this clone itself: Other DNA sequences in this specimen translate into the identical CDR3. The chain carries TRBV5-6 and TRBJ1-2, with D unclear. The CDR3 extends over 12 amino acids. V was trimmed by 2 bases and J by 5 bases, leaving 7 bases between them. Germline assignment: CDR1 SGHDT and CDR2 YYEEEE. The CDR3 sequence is CASSLEGYGYTF. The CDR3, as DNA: TGTGCCAGCAGCTTAGAGGGTTATGGCTACACCTTC.

The CDR3 loop is CASSRRQGLGTDTQYF. For the CDR3, the DNA is TGTGCCAGCAGCCGCCGACAGGGTCTCGGCACAGATACGCAGTATTTT. The rearrangement joins TRBV11-3 to TRBJ2-3, with 7 nucleotides matching TRBD1. J lost 1 base, V lost 5 bases, and 9 bases had no gene match. The CDR3 is 16 residues long. CDR1 is SGHNT, CDR2 YENEEA, per germline.

CDR3 sequence (DNA): TGCAGCGTTGAAGACCCAGTCGCCTACGAGCAGTACTTC. This sequence encodes CSVEDPVAYEQYF. V and J are TRBV29-1 and TRBJ2-7; D is unresolved. This CDR3 spans 13 amino acids. The V and J ends lost 0 bases and 2 bases respectively, with 8 bases between them. CDR1 SQVTM and CDR2 ANQGSEA come from the germline V gene.

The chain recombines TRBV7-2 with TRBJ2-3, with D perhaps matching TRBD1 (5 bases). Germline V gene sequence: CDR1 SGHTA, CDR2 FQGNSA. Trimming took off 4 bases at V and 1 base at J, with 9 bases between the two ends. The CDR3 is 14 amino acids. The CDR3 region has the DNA TGTGCCAGCAGCTCCAGGGTTGGCACAGATACGCAGTATTTT. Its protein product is CASSSRVGTDTQYF.